One sample yielded the 26 T cell receptor beta chains listed below, sequenced in a study of T cell responses to AZD1222 COVID-19 vaccine. The data were produced by immunoSEQ multiplex PCR, yet TCRdb's version contains in-frame clones alone and is incomplete. The data contain over 150,000 clones, about 91% of them singletons. Here the sequenced sample was peripheral blood, taken on day 0 of AZD1222 vaccination. The origin of the receptors is an adult in good health.

V and J are TRBV11-3 and TRBJ2-2; the D is unclear. V dropped 4 bases and J dropped 5 bases, with 5 bases sitting between them. The germline V gene encodes CDR1 SGHNT and CDR2 YENEEA. The CDR3 loop spans 12 amino acids. This CDR3 is CASSSRTGELFF. The CDR3 DNA follows: TGTGCCAGCAGCTCCCGGACCGGGGAGCTGTTTTTT.

The rearrangement uses TRBV27 and TRBJ1-5; the match to TRBD1 covers 10 bases. CDR3 length: 16 amino acids. Unmatched junction bases numbered 3, after V lost 3 bases and J lost 1 base. The germline V gene has CDR1 MNHEY and CDR2 SMNVEV (reference sequence). The DNA of the CDR3 is TGTGCCAGCAGTTTGACAGGGGGCCTGAGCAATCAGCCCCAGCATTTT. Translating gives CASSLTGGLSNQPQHF.

This sequence joins TRBV9 and TRBJ1-1; D may be TRBD1 (5 bases). Trimming took 4 bases from V and 4 from J, leaving 14 bases between them. There are 14 residues in the CDR3. In germline, CDR1 is SGDLS, CDR2 YYNGEE. This CDR3 reads CASSPRGGRTEAFF. For the CDR3, the DNA is TGTGCCAGCAGCCCCCGCGGGGGTCGCACTGAAGCTTTCTTT.

The chain joins TRBV28 to TRBJ1-2; D possibly corresponds to TRBD1 (5 bases). This CDR3 is built from 13 residues. V lost 5 bases to trimming and J lost 8 bases, with 15 bases between them. Germline lookup yields CDR1 MDHEN and CDR2 SYDVKM. Here the CDR3 reads CASSPPGGWGYTF. Here the CDR3 DNA reads TGTGCCAGCAGTCCCCCCGGGGGATGGGGCTACACCTTC.

V is TRBV19 and J is TRBJ2-3; the D call may be TRBD1 or TRBD2 (5 bases each). The CDR3 has 16 amino acids. Per the germline V gene, CDR1 is LNHDA and CDR2 is SQIVND (reference sequence). V shed 5 bases and J shed 0 bases, with 15 bases lying between them. The CDR3 DNA is TGTGCCAGTAGTGCCTTTTCCGGGGCGAGCACAGATACGCAGTATTTT. Amino acids: CASSAFSGASTDTQYF. Combining the CDR3 with reference TRBV19 and TRBJ2-3 gives the whole variable domain DGGITQSPKYLFRKEGQNVTLSCEQNLNHDAMYWYRQDPGQGLRLIYYSQIVNDFQKGDIAEGYSVSREKKESFPLTVTSAQKNPTAFYLCASSAFSGASTDTQYFGPGTRLTVL.

The chain has TRBV27 and TRBJ2-5, with 8 bases identical to TRBD1. The CDR3 sequence is 14 residues long. Germline CDR1 reads MNHEY; CDR2 reads SMNVEV (reference sequence). J gave up 6 bases and V 0 bases, and 3 bases lay outside the gene matches. The CDR3 sequence is CASSLSDRVKTQYF. DNA of the CDR3: TGTGCCAGCAGTTTATCGGACAGGGTGAAGACCCAGTACTTC.

The V gene is TRBV18, the J gene TRBJ1-2; D remains unclear. Germline lookup yields CDR1 KGHSH and CDR2 LQKENI. This CDR3 is 17 amino acids long. The ends were cut back, 0 bases at V and 4 bases at J, with 18 bases in the middle. This CDR3 reads CASSPPPTSVRSYGYTF. In DNA, the CDR3 is TGTGCCAGCTCACCACCCCCAACAAGCGTTCGTAGCTATGGCTACACCTTC.

CDR3 protein: CAWSWGNTGELFF. CDR3 nucleotide sequence: TGTGCCTGGAGTTGGGGGAACACCGGGGAGCTGTTTTTT. The V gene is TRBV30, the J gene TRBJ2-2; no definite D call. V was clipped by 2 bases and J by 1 base, with 5 bases between them. The CDR3 is made up of 13 amino acids. The germline CDR1 and CDR2 sequences are GTSNPN and SVGIG (reference sequence).

V usage is TRBV5-8 and J usage is TRBJ1-6; TRBD1 matches 7 bases. This CDR3 region has 15 residues. J gave up 7 bases and V 4 bases, and 8 bases lay outside the gene matches. Germline CDR1 reads SGHTS; CDR2 reads YDEGEE. CDR3 nucleotide sequence: TGTGCCAGCAGCCTGAGGACAGGCTTAAATTCACCCCTCCACTTT. Its translation is CASSLRTGLNSPLHF.

The CDR3 spells CASSRAQGMNTEAFF. DNA for the CDR3: TGCGCCAGCAGCCGTGCACAGGGTATGAACACTGAAGCTTTCTTT. The genes are TRBV5-1 and TRBJ1-1, with D possibly TRBD1 on 6 matching bases. V gave up 4 bases and J gave up 0 bases, with 13 bases separating them. CDR1 and CDR2 (germline): SGHRS, YFSETQ. The CDR3 consists of 15 residues.

The chain carries TRBV3-1 (or the pseudogene TRBV3-2) and TRBJ2-3; D gene unclear. Trimming took 1 base from V and 5 from J, leaving 1 base between them. The CDR3 has 11 residues. Germline V CDR1 and CDR2: LGHDT, YNNKEL (reference sequence). CDR3 in DNA: TGTGCCAGCAGCCAAGGAGATACGCAGTATTTT. Translated: CASSQGDTQYF.

Only a few counts were recorded for this clone. The V and J genes are TRBV6-5 and TRBJ2-7; TRBD1 might be the D (6 bases). The CDR3 sequence is 13 residues long. V was shortened by 5 bases and J by 0 bases, with 8 bases between the two germline ends. Germline V gene data show CDR1 as MNHEY and CDR2 as SVGAGI. In DNA, the CDR3 is TGTGCCAGCAGTCGACAGGTCTCCTACGAGCAGTACTTC. Translated: CASSRQVSYEQYF.

J is TRBJ1-2 and V is TRBV4-3; D call uncertain. V shed 0 bases and J shed 5 bases, with 10 bases lying between them. The CDR3 has 14 residues. Germline V gene lookup returns CDR1 LGHNA and CDR2 YSLEER. CDR3 protein: CASSQDPSGYGYTF. The CDR3 DNA reads as TGCGCCAGCAGCCAAGACCCCTCGGGGTATGGCTACACCTTC.

The chain carries TRBV2 and TRBJ1-3; 8 bases are shared with TRBD1. Per the germline V gene, CDR1 is SNHLY and CDR2 is FYNNEI. Losses at the gene ends were 8 bases for V and 0 bases for J; bases not matched to a gene: 15. The CDR3 is made up of 18 amino acids. CDR3 coding DNA: TGTGCCAGCGGACCGGGACAGGCCTTTTGGGACTCTGGAAACACCATATATTTT. This encodes CASGPGQAFWDSGNTIYF.

The chain combines TRBV19 with TRBJ2-1; D possibly corresponds to TRBD2 (6 bases). With 1 base removed from V and 7 bases from J, the gap between germline ends came to 11 bases. The CDR3 contains 14 residues. CDR1 is LNHDA, CDR2 SQIVND, per germline (reference sequence). DNA for the CDR3: TGTGCCAGTAGTATAGGACTAGTACGGAATGAGCAGTTCTTC. Amino acid sequence: CASSIGLVRNEQFF. The full variable domain, completed using reference TRBV19 and TRBJ2-1, is DGGITQSPKYLFRKEGQNVTLSCEQNLNHDAMYWYRQDPGQGLRLIYYSQIVNDFQKGDIAEGYSVSREKKESFPLTVTSAQKNPTAFYLCASSIGLVRNEQFFGPGTRLTVL.

The chain couples TRBV19 to TRBJ2-6; 9 bases align to TRBD1. CDR3 length equals 18 residues. In germline, CDR1 is LNHDA, CDR2 SQIVND (reference sequence). V lost 4 bases, J lost 0 bases, and 7 bases stayed unmatched. The CDR3 region is CASSRHRDRVSGANVLTF. As DNA, the CDR3 is TGTGCCAGTAGTAGACACCGGGACAGGGTCTCTGGGGCCAACGTCCTGACTTTC.

The chain has TRBV11-2 and TRBJ2-2, with a tentative D call TRBD2 (5 bases). The V end lost 5 bases, the J end lost 12 bases, and 16 bases lay between the germline ends. Germline V CDR1 and CDR2: SGHAT, FQNNGV. The CDR3 has 13 residues. CDR3 in amino acids: CASSPDPAGKLFF. The CDR3 DNA reads TGTGCCAGCAGCCCTGACCCGGCGGGCAAGCTGTTTTTT.

V is TRBV18 and J is TRBJ1-2; D is unresolved. Trimming pared 6 bases from V and 0 bases from J, leaving 11 bases between. The length of the CDR3 is 14 residues. Germline V gene lookup returns CDR1 KGHSH and CDR2 LQKENI. CDR3 loop: CASSPAPTNYGYTF. As DNA, the CDR3 is TGTGCCAGCTCCCCCGCCCCGACTAACTATGGCTACACCTTC.

This clone was counted a single time. V and J are TRBV5-6 and TRBJ2-1; 7 bases agree with TRBD2. The germline V gene encodes CDR1 SGHDT and CDR2 YYEEEE. V trimming: 0 bases; J trimming: 4 bases; junction bases outside the gene matches: 4. This CDR3 has 15 amino acids. CDR3 coding DNA: TGTGCCAGCAGCTTGGGCGGGGGAGCTTACAATGAGCAGTTCTTC. Its protein is CASSLGGGAYNEQFF.

CDR3 sequence reads: CASSYTIGTNEKLFF. The CDR3 DNA is TGTGCCAGCAGTTACACGATTGGAACTAATGAAAAACTGTTTTTT. This rearrangement joins TRBV6-5 to TRBJ1-4; D is uncertain. From germline, CDR1 is MNHEY and CDR2 SVGAGI. This CDR3 contains 15 residues. Trimming took off 2 bases at V and 1 base at J, with 8 bases between the two ends.

This clone was seen just once. CDR3 in DNA: TGTGCCAGCAGCTTAGGGGGGGTTCAGCCCCAGCATTTT. Encoded protein: CASSLGGVQPQHF. This rearrangement joins TRBV7-8 to TRBJ1-5, with TRBD1 as a possible D gene (5 bases). With 1 base removed from V and 6 bases from J, the gap between germline ends came to 7 bases. The CDR3 length is 13 residues. Per the germline V gene, CDR1 is SGHVS and CDR2 is FQNEAQ.

The chain recombines TRBV27 with TRBJ2-5, with TRBD1 identical over 11 bases. This CDR3 is built from 18 residues. The germline gives CDR1 MNHEY, CDR2 SMNVEV (reference sequence). V was pared by 6 bases and J by 5 bases, with 17 bases of the junction left unmatched. CDR3 nucleotides: TGTGCCAGCAGCCAAATACCGGGACAGGGGGGCTCGAGGGAGACCCAGTACTTC. Amino acids: CASSQIPGQGGSRETQYF.

V is TRBV6-1 and J is TRBJ1-2; 7 nucleotides match TRBD1. J gave up 8 bases and V 1 base, and 13 bases lay outside the gene matches. The germline gives CDR1 MNHNS, CDR2 SASEGT. CDR3 length: 16 residues. CDR3 residues: CASSEEGLGQAGGYTF. The CDR3 DNA follows: TGTGCCAGCAGTGAAGAAGGGCTTGGACAGGCAGGCGGCTACACCTTC.

This chain links TRBV5-4 with TRBJ2-7; perhaps D is TRBD1 or TRBD2 (6 bases each). CDR3 size: 16 residues. CDR1 is SGHNT and CDR2 is YYREEE in the germline V gene (reference sequence). Trimming cost V 5 bases and J 2 bases, with 20 bases left between them. CDR3 in DNA: TGTGCCAGCAGTCATGGGGGGCCGGGAGCTCCCTACGAGCAGTACTTC. Amino acid sequence: CASSHGGPGAPYEQYF.

The V call is TRBV3-1 (or the pseudogene TRBV3-2), the J call TRBJ1-3, with 8 bases lining up with TRBD1. J was trimmed by 1 base and V by 2 bases; bases with no gene match: 1. The CDR3 length is 15 residues. Germline-derived CDR1 and CDR2 are LGHDT and YNNKEL (reference sequence). CDR3 coding DNA: TGTGCCAGCAGCCAAAGGACAGGGTCTGGAAACACCATATATTTT. Translating it yields CASSQRTGSGNTIYF.

The chain has TRBV6-2 or TRBV6-3 and TRBJ2-7; D is perhaps TRBD1 (5 bases). The V gene's germline CDR1 is MNHEY and CDR2 SVGEGT. V lost 6 bases, J lost 6 bases, and 9 bases lay in between. The CDR3 sequence is 11 residues long. This chain's CDR3 is CASSPGLEQYF. DNA of the CDR3: TGTGCCAGCAGCCCAGGGCTCGAGCAGTACTTC.